This T cell receptor (beta chain) originates from a study of shared clonotypes between healthy human individuals (dated by TCRdb to 2020 to 2021). About the study as a whole: The cohort included three men and a couple of women between 18 and 49 years of age. For each donor, three plates each were used for CD4 naive and CD4 memory, two plates were used for CD8 naive, and one plate was used for CD8 memory. To estimate repertoire size and how much clonotypes are shared between individuals, the study performed deep sequencing of blood TCR repertoires from roughly five healthy adults. Libraries were prepared and TCR repertoires were sequenced by different laboratories using diverse techniques, in order to increase sequencing depth and limit assay-specific biases. Between about 0.94 and 10 billion PBMCs per donor were obtained by leukapheresis.

The germline V end is reduced by 8 bases and the J end by 0 bases; junction bases left unmatched: 9. The CDR3 holds 15 amino acids from the cysteine to the phenylalanine. Kept here is only the CDR3 DNA, which spans 45 bases and is read in frame from base 1. CDR1 and CDR2 (SGHRS, YFSETQ) derive from the germline V gene. Note on this clone: Its antigen is still unknown. Qualities for individual bases were not recorded, and no much larger clone is one base off. The sample holds other DNA sequences that translate to the same CDR3.

The donors were healthy, HIV-negative adults who had no recently reported acute infections or vaccinations. All donors were Caucasian adults living in Nashville, Tennessee, USA. Magnetic negative selection was used to enrich CD4+ T cells, after which naive cells were positively selected on CD45RA and the negative fraction became the memory subset. Blood was obtained by leukapheresis, after which PBMCs were separated by Ficoll-Histopaque density gradient centrifugation and cryopreserved in liquid nitrogen vapor phase. Analytical flow cytometry was used to check the purity and quantity of every magnetically sorted T cell population. From each sorted fraction, genomic DNA was isolated and quantified by UV absorbance on a Nanodrop 2000c. General findings and caveats noted by the study authors: When a few donors were compared, the shared fraction of clonotypes was around 4.6% for naive CD4, about 4% for naive CD8, 2.3% for memory CD4, and approximately 0.4% for memory CD8. Even with the large sequencing depth, rarefaction of the sorted-subset datasets indicated that sequencing was incomplete. Naive subsets generally had larger estimated clonotype richness than memory subsets did. Pairwise subsampling indicated that sequencing depth was expected to affect the degree of clonotype sharing among donors. Sampling was restricted to blood, and TCR repertoires in tissues likely differ from the TCR repertoires found in blood. Clonotypes shared by all four sorted-subset donors showed higher generation probabilities than non-shared clonotypes. The small number of donors limited the genetic and exposure-history diversity represented.

Using the deep immunoSEQ assay, multiplex PCR amplified TCR CDR3 regions from genomic DNA. For each cell subset, the extracted genomic DNA was distributed evenly across all wells of several immunoSEQ 96-well plates, and each plate served as one replicate. For sorted subsets, each replicate PCR was loaded with roughly 190 ng genomic DNA, equivalent to 25,000 to 30,000 T cell genomes. Purified libraries were measured with a Qubit 3.0 fluorometer, size-checked on a Bioanalyzer 2100, and measured again with the KAPA Library Quantification kit. A separate single-read 150-cycle Illumina NextSeq 550 flow cell was used to sequence each immunoSEQ 96-well plate. From the authors' description of their analysis: The immunoSEQ output contained only junctional sequences without quality scores, so filtering could not match that applied to full-length reads. To assign V/J genes and CDR3, sequences were annotated against IMGT germline references using PyIR, a Python wrapper for IgBLAST v1.9. Reads were filtered out if the reads had weak V/J assignments (E-value above 1e-6), no CDR3, stop codons, out-of-frame junctions, or ambiguous translated residues. V3J clonotypes were defined as sequences sharing the same inferred V gene, J gene, and CDR3 amino acid sequence. To compute the percentage overlap between repertoires, the number of shared unique clonotypes was divided by the size of the smaller repertoire. Three approaches were used to assess repertoire richness: RTK rarefaction, the Chao1 estimator, and Recon v2.1 estimates of unobserved clonotypes. Generation probabilities were computed with OLGA for all TCRbeta clonotypes obtained by the gDNA method from four donors. Here the immuneACCESS table is served through TCRdb, limited to in-frame sequences with V and J called. Missing clones are a known gap in these copies; in checked studies unresolved V genes cover under half, and the rest lacks a known reason. D and trimming come from the DNA, and the V and J calls and clone size come from that table. In this sample the table shows 300,000 to 400,000 clones, around 67% of which occur a single time. The ten largest clones add up to under 13% of the sample.

Sequenced sample: memory CD4+ T cells sorted from blood. The cell subset or site label, read with the paper, signifies: CD45RA-negative fraction. The chain links TRBV5-1 with TRBJ2-7, and 9 bases in between align with TRBD1. The receptor was derived from a man younger than 45 in good health. The DNA sequence is TGCGCCAGTAGCCTGACGACAGGGGGCTCCTACGAGCAGTACTTC. This encodes CASSLTTGGSYEQYF.